These 5 T cell receptor beta chains were all obtained from the same sample, sequenced in a study of blood T cell repertoires in COVID-19. TCRdb's copy holds only in-frame clones and misses some; the assay was immunoSEQ multiplex PCR. The sample has 350,000 or so clones, around four fifths seen once. Sample: peripheral blood. Receptor source: a man in his thirties or forties with active or convalescent COVID-19.

Concerning this clone itself: Its ends do not fully match the called genes, so a read error is possible. The chain recombines TRBV27 with TRBJ1-2; 12 bases agree with TRBD1. The CDR3 has 16 amino acids. CDR1 and CDR2 (germline): MNHEY, SMNVEV (reference sequence). The CDR3 region is CASSRGQGAPGYDYTF. The CDR3 nucleotides are TGTGCCAGCAGTAGGGGACAGGGGGCGCCCGGCTATGACTACACCTTC.

The chain couples TRBV30 to TRBJ1-6, with 8 bases lining up with TRBD1. V was clipped by 2 bases and J by 10 bases; unmatched bases: 16. In germline, CDR1 is GTSNPN, CDR2 SVGIG (reference sequence). This CDR3 is built from 17 residues. The CDR3 protein is CAWSLQGGQGLKSPLHF. The CDR3 DNA is TGTGCCTGGAGTCTCCAAGGAGGACAGGGCTTAAAATCACCCCTCCACTTT.

The V gene is TRBV6-1, the J gene TRBJ2-3, with 7 bases fitting TRBD2. V was clipped by 2 bases and J by 0 bases; unmatched bases: 5. This CDR3 region has 16 residues. CDR1 and CDR2 from the germline V gene are MNHNS and SASEGT. CDR3 loop: CASSENPSGSTDTQYF. CDR3 sequence (DNA): TGTGCCAGCAGTGAAAACCCTAGCGGCAGCACAGATACGCAGTATTTT.

The rearrangement uses TRBV7-2 and TRBJ1-2, with no clear D. The CDR3 extends over 15 amino acids. Germline V gene sequence: CDR1 SGHTA, CDR2 FQGNSA. The V gene lost 4 bases and the J gene lost 0 bases, with 12 bases spanning the gap. CDR3 region: CASSSGTTTNYGYTF. CDR3 sequence (DNA): TGTGCCAGCAGCTCGGGAACCACAACTAACTATGGCTACACCTTC.

The CDR3 DNA follows: TGTGCCAGCAGTCAACAGGGGTGGAGTGAAAAACTGTTTTTT. Translated: CASSQQGWSEKLFF. This chain uses TRBV27 with TRBJ1-4; 7 positions agree with TRBD1. CDR1 MNHEY and CDR2 SMNVEV come from the germline V gene (reference sequence). The CDR3 runs 14 residues. The trim removed 5 bases at V and 7 bases at J, leaving 7 bases unmatched.